The following is a T cell receptor beta chain sequence with its context. Its cognate antigen is unknown. This entry belongs to a study of CXCR3-negative and CXCR3-positive naive CD8 T cells. Study-wide results and caveats: Memory cells showed distinct TRBV-TRBJ patterns, while the two naive subsets matched. Across naive subsets, surface CD5 expression was comparable, and TCR strength was inferred from properties of the TRB CDR3. When CXCR3-positive naive cells were set against CXCR3-negative naive cells, the former had more hydrophobic TRB CDR3s.

The CDR3 extends over 12 amino acids. Looked up from germline, CDR1 is SQVTM and CDR2 is ANQGSEA. The libraries of TRB cDNA were constructed through 5' RACE using UMI labels. Using the 5' RACE reads, TCRdb records one entry per CDR3 protein without DNA. Reported are about 70,000 distinct CDR3 sequences; the ten largest clones contain approximately 0.71%. The source is a human donor in good health. Some clones in this sample may be carry-over from other donors' samples. The sequenced sample consisted of naive CXCR3+ CD8+ T cells from blood. The subset here: CD45RO-CCR7+CD27+CD95- naive CD8+ T cells expressing CXCR3 (TNR3+). The chain is built from TRBV29-1 and TRBJ1-1; TCRdb outputs TRBD1, but without DNA this stays unchecked. CDR3 sequence reads: CSVARGPTEAFF.